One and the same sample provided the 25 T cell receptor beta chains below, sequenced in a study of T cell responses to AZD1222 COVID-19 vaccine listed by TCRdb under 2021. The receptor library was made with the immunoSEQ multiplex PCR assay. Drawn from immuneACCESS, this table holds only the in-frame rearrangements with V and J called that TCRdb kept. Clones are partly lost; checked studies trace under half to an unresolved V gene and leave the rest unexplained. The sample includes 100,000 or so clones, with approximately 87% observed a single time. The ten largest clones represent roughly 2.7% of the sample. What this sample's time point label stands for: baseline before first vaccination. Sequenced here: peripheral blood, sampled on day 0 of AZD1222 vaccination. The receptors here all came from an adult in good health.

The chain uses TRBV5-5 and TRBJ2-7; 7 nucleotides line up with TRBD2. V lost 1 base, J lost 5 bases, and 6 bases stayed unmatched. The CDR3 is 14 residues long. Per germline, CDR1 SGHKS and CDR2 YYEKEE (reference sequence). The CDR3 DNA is TGTGCCAGCAGCTTGACAGCGGGGAGTGACGAGCAGTACTTC. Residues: CASSLTAGSDEQYF.

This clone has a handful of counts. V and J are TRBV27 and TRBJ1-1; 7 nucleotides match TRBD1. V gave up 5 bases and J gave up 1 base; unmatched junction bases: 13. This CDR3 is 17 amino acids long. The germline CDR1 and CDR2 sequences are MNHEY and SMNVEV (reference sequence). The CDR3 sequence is CASSRTGQPWGNTEAFF. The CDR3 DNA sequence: TGTGCCAGCAGTAGGACAGGCCAACCGTGGGGGAACACTGAAGCTTTCTTT.

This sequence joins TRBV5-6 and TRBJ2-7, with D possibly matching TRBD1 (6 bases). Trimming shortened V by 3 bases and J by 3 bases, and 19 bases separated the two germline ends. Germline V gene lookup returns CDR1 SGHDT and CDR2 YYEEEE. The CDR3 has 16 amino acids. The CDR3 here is CASSSFKLDRSYEQYF. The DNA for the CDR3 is TGTGCCAGCAGCTCCTTTAAATTAGACAGGAGCTACGAGCAGTACTTC.

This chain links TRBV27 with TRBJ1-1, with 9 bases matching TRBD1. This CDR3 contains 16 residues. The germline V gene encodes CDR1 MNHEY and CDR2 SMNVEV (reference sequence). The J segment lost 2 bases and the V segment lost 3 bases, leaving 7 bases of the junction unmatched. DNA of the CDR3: TGTGCCAGCAGTTTTGGAAGACAGGGGGGCAACACTGAAGCTTTCTTT. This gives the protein CASSFGRQGGNTEAFF.

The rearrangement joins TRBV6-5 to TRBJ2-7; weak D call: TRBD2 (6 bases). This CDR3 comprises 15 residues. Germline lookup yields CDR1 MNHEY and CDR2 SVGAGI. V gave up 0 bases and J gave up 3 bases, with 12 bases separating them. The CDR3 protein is CASSYSEGRLYEQYF. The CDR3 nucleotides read TGTGCCAGCAGTTACTCGGAGGGACGGCTCTACGAGCAGTACTTC.

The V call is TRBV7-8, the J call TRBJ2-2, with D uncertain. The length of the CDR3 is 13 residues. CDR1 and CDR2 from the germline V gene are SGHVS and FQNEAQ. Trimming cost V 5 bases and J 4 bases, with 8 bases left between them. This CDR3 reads CASSPPRTGELFF. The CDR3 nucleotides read TGTGCCAGCAGCCCTCCTCGCACCGGGGAGCTGTTTTTT.

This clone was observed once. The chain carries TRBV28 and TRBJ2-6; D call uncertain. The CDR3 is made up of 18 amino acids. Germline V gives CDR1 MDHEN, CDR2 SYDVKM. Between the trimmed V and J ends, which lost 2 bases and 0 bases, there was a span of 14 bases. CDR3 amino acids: CASSLGGLGRSGANVLTF. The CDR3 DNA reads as TGTGCCAGCAGTTTAGGTGGCCTAGGTCGCTCTGGGGCCAACGTCCTGACTTTC. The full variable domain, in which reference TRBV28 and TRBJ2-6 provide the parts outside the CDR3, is DVKVTQSSRYLVKRTGEKVFLECVQDMDHENMFWYRQDPGLGLRLIYFSYDVKMKEKGDIPEGYSVSREKKERFSLILESASTNQTSMYLCASSLGGLGRSGANVLTFGAGSRLTVL.

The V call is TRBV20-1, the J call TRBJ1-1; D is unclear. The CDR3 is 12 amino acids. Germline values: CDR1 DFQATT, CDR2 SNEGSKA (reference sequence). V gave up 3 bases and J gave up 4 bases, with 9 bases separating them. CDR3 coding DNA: TGCAGTGCTAGTCTCAAACCCACTGAAGCTTTCTTT. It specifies CSASLKPTEAFF.

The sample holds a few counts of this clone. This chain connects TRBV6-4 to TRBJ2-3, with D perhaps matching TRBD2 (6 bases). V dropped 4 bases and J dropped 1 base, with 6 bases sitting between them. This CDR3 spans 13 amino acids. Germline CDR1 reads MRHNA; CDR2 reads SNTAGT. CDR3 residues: CASSAGGTDTQYF. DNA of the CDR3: TGTGCCAGCAGTGCGGGAGGCACAGATACGCAGTATTTT.

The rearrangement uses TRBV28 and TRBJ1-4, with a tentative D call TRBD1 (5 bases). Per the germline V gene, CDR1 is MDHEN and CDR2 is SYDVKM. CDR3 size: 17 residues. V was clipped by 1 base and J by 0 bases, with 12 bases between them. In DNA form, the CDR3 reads TGTGCCAGCAGTTTATCTGACCGGGGGACAACTAATGAAAAACTGTTTTTT. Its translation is CASSLSDRGTTNEKLFF.

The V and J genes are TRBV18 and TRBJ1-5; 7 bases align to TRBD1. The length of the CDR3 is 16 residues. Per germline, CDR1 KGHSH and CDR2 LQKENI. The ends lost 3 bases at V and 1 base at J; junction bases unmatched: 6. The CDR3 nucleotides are TGTGCCAGCTCACCCGGACAGGTCCCCAGCAATCAGCCCCAGCATTTT. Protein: CASSPGQVPSNQPQHF.

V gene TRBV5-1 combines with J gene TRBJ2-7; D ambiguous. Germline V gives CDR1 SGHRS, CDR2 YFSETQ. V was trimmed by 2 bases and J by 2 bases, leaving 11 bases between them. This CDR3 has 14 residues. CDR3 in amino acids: CASSLTGRTYEQYF. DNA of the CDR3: TGCGCCAGCAGCTTAACTGGTCGAACCTACGAGCAGTACTTC.

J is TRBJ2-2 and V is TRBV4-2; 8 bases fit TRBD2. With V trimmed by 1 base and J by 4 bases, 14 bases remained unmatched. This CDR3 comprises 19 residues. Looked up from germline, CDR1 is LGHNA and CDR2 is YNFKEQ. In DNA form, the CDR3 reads TGTGCCAGCAGCCAAGGTCCTCCGGGAGGGCCTGGGGGCACCGGGGAGCTGTTTTTT. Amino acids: CASSQGPPGGPGGTGELFF.

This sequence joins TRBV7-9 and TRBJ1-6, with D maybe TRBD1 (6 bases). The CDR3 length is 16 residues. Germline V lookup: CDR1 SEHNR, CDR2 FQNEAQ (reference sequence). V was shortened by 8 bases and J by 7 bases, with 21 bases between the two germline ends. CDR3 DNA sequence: TGTGCCAGCTGCAACCAAGGGGACATCGGAAATTCACCCCTCCACTTT. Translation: CASCNQGDIGNSPLHF.

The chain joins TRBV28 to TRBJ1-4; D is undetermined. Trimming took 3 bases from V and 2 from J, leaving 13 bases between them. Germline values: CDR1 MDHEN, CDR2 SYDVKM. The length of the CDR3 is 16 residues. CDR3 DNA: TGTGCCAGCAGTTTTAGCGGGATTGGTACTAATGAAAAACTGTTTTTT. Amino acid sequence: CASSFSGIGTNEKLFF.

CDR3 DNA: TGTGCCTGGACCCAAGGAGTAGGGGTGGGGGAAAAACTGTTTTTT. Encoded protein: CAWTQGVGVGEKLFF. The rearrangement links TRBV30 to TRBJ1-4; D is perhaps TRBD1 (5 bases). Germline V gene lookup returns CDR1 GTSNPN and CDR2 SVGIG (reference sequence). The CDR3 loop spans 15 amino acids. V lost 4 bases, J lost 8 bases, and 20 bases lay in between.

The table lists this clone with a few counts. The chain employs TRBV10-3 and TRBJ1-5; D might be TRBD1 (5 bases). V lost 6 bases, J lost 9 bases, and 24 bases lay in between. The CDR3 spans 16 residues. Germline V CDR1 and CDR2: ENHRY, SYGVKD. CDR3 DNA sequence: TGTGCCATCAGCCAGAATCCCGGGACCATTGAACCGCCCCAGCATTTT. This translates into CAISQNPGTIEPPQHF.

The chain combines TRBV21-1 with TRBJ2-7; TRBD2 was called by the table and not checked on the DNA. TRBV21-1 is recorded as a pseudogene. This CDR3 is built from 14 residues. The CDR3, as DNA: TGTGCCAGCAGCAAATGTTCTACCCCGCGGGAGCAGTACTTC. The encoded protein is CASSKCSTPREQYF.

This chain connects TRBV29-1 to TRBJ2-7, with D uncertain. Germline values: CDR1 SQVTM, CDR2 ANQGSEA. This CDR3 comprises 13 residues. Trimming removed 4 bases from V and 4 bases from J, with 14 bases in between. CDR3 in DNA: TGCAGCGTTGTAAGAACGGATCGGTACGAGCAGTACTTC. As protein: CSVVRTDRYEQYF.

Written as DNA, the CDR3 is TGTGCCTGGACTAGCACCTACGAGCAGTACTTC. Residues: CAWTSTYEQYF. The rearrangement uses TRBV30 and TRBJ2-7; TRBD2 is a possible D gene (5 bases). CDR1 is GTSNPN, CDR2 SVGIG, per germline (reference sequence). The V end was cut by 4 bases, the J end by 2 bases, with 6 bases between. This CDR3 has 11 amino acids.

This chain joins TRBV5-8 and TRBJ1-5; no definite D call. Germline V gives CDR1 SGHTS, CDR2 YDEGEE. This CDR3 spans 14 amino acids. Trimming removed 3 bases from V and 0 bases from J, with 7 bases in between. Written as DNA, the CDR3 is TGTGCCAGCAGCTCAGGCATTAGCAATCAGCCCCAGCATTTT. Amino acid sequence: CASSSGISNQPQHF.

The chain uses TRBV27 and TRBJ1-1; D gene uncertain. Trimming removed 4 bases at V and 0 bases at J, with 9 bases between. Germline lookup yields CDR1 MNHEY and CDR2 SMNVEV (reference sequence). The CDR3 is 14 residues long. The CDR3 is CASSSVVMNTEAFF. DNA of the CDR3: TGTGCCAGCAGTTCAGTCGTCATGAACACTGAAGCTTTCTTT.

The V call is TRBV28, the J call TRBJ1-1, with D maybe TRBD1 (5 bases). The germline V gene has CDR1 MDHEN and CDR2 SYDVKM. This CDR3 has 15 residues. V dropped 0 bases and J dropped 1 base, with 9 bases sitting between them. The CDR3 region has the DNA TGTGCCAGCAGTTTATGGGAGGGGAAGAACACTGAAGCTTTCTTT. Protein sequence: CASSLWEGKNTEAFF.

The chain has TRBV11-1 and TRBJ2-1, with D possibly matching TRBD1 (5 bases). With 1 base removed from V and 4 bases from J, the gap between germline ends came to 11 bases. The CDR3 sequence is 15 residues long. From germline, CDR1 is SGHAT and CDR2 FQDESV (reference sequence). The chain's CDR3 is CASSLVGASYNEQFF. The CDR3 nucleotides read TGTGCCAGCAGCTTAGTAGGGGCGTCGTACAATGAGCAGTTCTTC.

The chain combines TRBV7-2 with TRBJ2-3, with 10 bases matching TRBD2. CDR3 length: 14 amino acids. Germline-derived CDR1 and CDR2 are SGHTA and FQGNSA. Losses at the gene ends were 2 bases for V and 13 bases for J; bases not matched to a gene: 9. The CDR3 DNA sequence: TGTGCCAGCAGCTTAAATCTAGCGGGAGACGTCAAGTATTTT. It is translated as CASSLNLAGDVKYF.